This TCR beta chain was recovered during a study of blood T cell repertoires in COVID-19. Original processing notes: Reference gene primers were amplified, and this amplification served to estimate nucleated cell counts. Using immunoSEQ multiplex PCR, the repertoire was profiled, and TCRdb retains in-frame clones only, with some absent. For V, J and clone size, that table is used; D and trimming come from the DNA. The sample has 85,000 or so clones, nearly 95% seen once. This CDR3 is built from 16 residues. Trimming removed 0 bases from V and 4 bases from J; junction bases left unmatched: 9. Per germline, CDR1 SGHRS and CDR2 YFSETQ.

This chain connects TRBV5-1 to TRBJ1-2; 7 bases are shared with TRBD1. The TCR comes from a human donor with active COVID-19. The donor label of this sample is uncertain. What was sequenced was peripheral blood. CDR3 region: CASSLGPGGAIYGYTF. CDR3 coding DNA: TGCGCCAGCAGCTTGGGGCCAGGGGGTGCGATCTATGGCTACACCTTC.